The 25 T cell receptor beta chains in this list originate from one sample, sequenced in a study of regulatory T cells in long-lasting Graves disease. CDR3 regions were amplified by Arm-PCR using iRepertoire HTBI primers to build TCR beta libraries. TCRdb called the multiplex PCR reads again in MiXCR, with one record for every CDR3 protein. The sample includes 600,000 to 850,000 distinct CDR3 sequences, 25% to 30% seen only once; the top ten take about two fifths. Documented time point: persistent/refractory GD, antithyroid drugs over 5 years with positive TRAb. Researchers made the TCR library from RNA that was extracted from PBMCs. Sequences were derived from peripheral blood mononuclear cells (PBMCs), sampled when the disease was refractory, from a patient treated with antithyroid drugs. Receptors originate from a female donor with Graves disease.

V is TRBV7-2 and J is TRBJ1-1; D unresolved. V lost 3 bases and J lost 11, with 16 bases in between. CDR1 is SGHTA and CDR2 is FQGNSA in the germline V gene. The CDR3 sequence is 13 residues long. The CDR3 bases are TGTGCCAGCAGCTTTCCCACAACACTGGGGGCTTTCTTT. The encoded protein is CASSFPTTLGAFF.

This chain links TRBV7-9 with TRBJ1-2, with D tentatively TRBD1 (5 bases). Trimming took 4 bases from V and 5 from J, leaving 17 bases between them. The CDR3 is 15 amino acids. From germline, CDR1 is SEHNR and CDR2 FQNEAQ (reference sequence). The CDR3 DNA reads as TGTGCCAGCAGCTCCCAGGGCGGAATTAGTTATGGCTACACCTTC. Translating it yields CASSSQGGISYGYTF.

This sequence joins TRBV3-1 and TRBJ1-4; tentative D call: TRBD1 (5 bases). Trimming took 1 base from V and 7 from J, leaving 10 bases between them. The CDR3 extends over 14 amino acids. CDR1 is LGHDT and CDR2 is YNNKEL in the germline V gene (reference sequence). CDR3 loop: CASSQGRGIEKLFF. DNA for the CDR3: TGTGCCAGCAGCCAAGGAAGGGGTATTGAAAAACTGTTTTTT.

The chain is built from TRBV5-6 and TRBJ1-2; 8 nucleotides line up with TRBD1. Germline V lookup: CDR1 SGHDT, CDR2 YYEEEE. This CDR3 has 14 residues. V shed 0 bases and J 5 bases; nucleotides not matched to a gene: 3. CDR3: CASSLVRGLYGYTF. In DNA form, the CDR3 reads TGTGCCAGCAGCTTGGTCAGGGGGCTGTATGGCTACACCTTC.

The chain recombines TRBV10-3 with TRBJ1-5, with D perhaps TRBD1 (6 bases). The length of the CDR3 is 15 residues. Germline CDR1 is ENHRY and CDR2 is SYGVKD. The V and J ends lost 6 bases and 0 bases respectively, with 12 bases between them. CDR3 in DNA: TGTGCCATCAGCGGGGGCGCGTTTAGCAATCAGCCCCAGCATTTT. Translation: CAISGGAFSNQPQHF.

This chain joins TRBV6-5 and TRBJ2-5, with 9 bases fitting TRBD2. Per the germline V gene, CDR1 is MNHEY and CDR2 is SVGAGI. The CDR3 totals 17 residues. Germline trimming cut 2 bases from V and 5 bases from J; bases unmatched to any gene: 12. DNA for the CDR3: TGTGCCAGCAGTTACCCCGTGCTAGCGGGACCCCAGGAGACCCAGTACTTC. Its protein product is CASSYPVLAGPQETQYF.

The V gene is TRBV20-1, the J gene TRBJ2-7; 7 bases line up with TRBD1. The CDR3 extends over 12 amino acids. Germline V gene data show CDR1 as DFQATT and CDR2 as SNEGSKA (reference sequence). J was trimmed by 3 bases and V by 4 bases; bases with no gene match: 3. In DNA form, the CDR3 reads TGCAGTGCTACCCGACAGGGCTACGAGCAGTACTTC. Translation: CSATRQGYEQYF.

V and J are TRBV6-2 or TRBV6-3 and TRBJ1-5; 7 bases agree with TRBD1. With 6 bases clipped from V and 1 base from J, the junction kept 6 bases outside the gene matches. CDR1 is MNHEY and CDR2 is SVGEGT in the germline V gene. The CDR3 covers 15 residues. Written as DNA, the CDR3 is TGTGCCAGCAGGACAGGGATCGGAAGCAATCAGCCCCAGCATTTT. It specifies CASRTGIGSNQPQHF.

This sequence joins TRBV5-1 and TRBJ1-3, with 7 nucleotides matching TRBD1. In germline, CDR1 is SGHRS, CDR2 YFSETQ. J lost 2 bases, V lost 0 bases, and 2 bases had no gene match. The CDR3 extends over 15 amino acids. CDR3 region: CASSLGDSAGNTIYF. CDR3 sequence (DNA): TGCGCCAGCAGCTTGGGGGACAGCGCTGGAAACACCATATATTTT.

This rearrangement joins TRBV7-9 to TRBJ1-2; 7 positions agree with TRBD1. V trimming: 7 bases; J trimming: 4 bases; junction bases outside the gene matches: 12. Germline assignment: CDR1 SEHNR and CDR2 FQNEAQ (reference sequence). CDR3 length: 15 residues. The CDR3 here is CASIGDSQVFYGYTF. The CDR3 DNA reads as TGTGCCAGCATCGGGGACAGTCAAGTATTCTATGGCTACACCTTC.

V and J are TRBV7-9 and TRBJ2-2; 8 nucleotides align to TRBD1. V shed 5 bases, J shed 3 bases, and the junction held 11 bases outside the gene matches. Germline CDR1 is SEHNR and CDR2 is FQNEAQ (reference sequence). CDR3 size: 17 residues. The CDR3 DNA follows: TGTGCCAGCAGCCGCCCCATGGGACAGGTGGACACCGGGGAGCTGTTTTTT. This codes for CASSRPMGQVDTGELFF.

This chain connects TRBV5-1 to TRBJ1-2; TRBD1 matches at 9 bases. This CDR3 region has 14 residues. Trimming took 4 bases from V and 4 from J; bases not matched to a gene: 5. Germline values: CDR1 SGHRS, CDR2 YFSETQ. The chain's CDR3 is CASSPRTGAYGYTF. In DNA form, the CDR3 reads TGCGCCAGCAGCCCGAGGACAGGGGCCTATGGCTACACCTTC.

This clonotype appeared a few times. This chain connects TRBV7-2 to TRBJ1-1, with a tentative D call TRBD1 (5 bases). CDR3 length: 16 residues. In germline, CDR1 is SGHTA, CDR2 FQGNSA. Between the trimmed V and J ends, which lost 6 bases and 3 bases, there was a span of 20 bases. The CDR3 sequence: CASSIGTLSWDTEAFF. The CDR3 DNA sequence: TGTGCCAGCAGTATAGGGACGTTGTCGTGGGACACTGAAGCTTTCTTT. Combining the CDR3 with reference TRBV7-2 and TRBJ1-1 gives the whole variable domain GAGVSQSPSNKVTEKGKDVELRCDPISGHTALYWYRQSLGQGLEFLIYFQGNSAPDKSGLPSDRFSAERTGGSVSTLTIQRTQQEDSAVYLCASSIGTLSWDTEAFFGQGTRLTVV.

This clonotype showed up just once. Here the CDR3 DNA reads TGTGCCAGCAGTTACCTGGGGGCTGGGGCCAACGTCCTGACTTTC. This encodes CASSYLGAGANVLTF. The rearrangement links TRBV6-5 to TRBJ2-6; D could derive from TRBD1 or TRBD2 (5 bases each). V was trimmed by 2 bases and J by 2 bases, leaving 7 bases between them. Per the germline V gene, CDR1 is MNHEY and CDR2 is SVGAGI. The length of the CDR3 is 15 residues.

This clonotype was seen repeatedly, ten times or more. The chain links TRBV12-3 or TRBV12-4 to TRBJ1-4; no firm D call. Trimming removed 1 base at V and 0 bases at J, with 18 bases between. CDR3 length: 19 residues. As DNA, the CDR3 is TGTGCCAGCAGTTTAGGGGTCGGCGGATCCATCTCAACTAATGAAAAACTGTTTTTT. This gives the protein CASSLGVGGSISTNEKLFF.

The chain combines TRBV6-2 or TRBV6-3 with TRBJ2-7; D may be TRBD2 (5 bases). This CDR3 comprises 14 residues. The ends were cut back, 0 bases at V and 2 bases at J, with 8 bases in the middle. Germline V gene lookup returns CDR1 MNHEY and CDR2 SVGEGT. CDR3 in DNA: TGTGCCAGCAGTTACTCGAGGGCGACCTACGAGCAGTACTTC. As protein: CASSYSRATYEQYF.

This clonotype occurred a few times. This chain links TRBV12-3 or TRBV12-4 with TRBJ1-4; no definite D call. The CDR3 sequence is 14 residues long. Trimming left V 3 bases short and J 8 bases short, with 13 bases between. As DNA, the CDR3 is TGTGCCAGCAGTTTCATCGGAGGAGGGGAAAAACTGTTTTTT. This codes for CASSFIGGGEKLFF.

Ten or more counts support this clonotype. V is TRBV12-3 or TRBV12-4 and J is TRBJ1-2; no definite D call. V was trimmed by 3 bases and J by 4 bases, leaving 9 bases between them. The CDR3 is 13 amino acids. CDR3 residues: CASSFSVSYGYTF. CDR3 in DNA: TGTGCCAGCAGTTTTTCCGTATCCTATGGCTACACCTTC.

This clonotype showed up just a few times. The rearrangement links TRBV29-1 to TRBJ1-2; D gene uncertain. Trimming removed 0 bases from V and 5 bases from J, with 7 bases in between. CDR1 SQVTM and CDR2 ANQGSEA come from the germline V gene. This CDR3 is 12 amino acids long. CDR3 loop: CSVEEDAYGYTF. CDR3 sequence (DNA): TGCAGCGTTGAAGAGGATGCGTATGGCTACACCTTC.

This chain uses TRBV5-4 with TRBJ1-2; 7 bases align to TRBD1. Germline lookup yields CDR1 SGHNT and CDR2 YYREEE (reference sequence). V gave up 2 bases and J gave up 7 bases; unmatched junction bases: 14. The CDR3 contains 16 residues. CDR3 sequence: CASSFDLGQVVGGYTF. CDR3 in DNA: TGTGCCAGCAGCTTCGACCTCGGACAGGTAGTTGGTGGCTACACCTTC.

The chain is built from TRBV6-1 and TRBJ1-2; the D is unclear. The CDR3 totals 13 residues. Trimming took off 6 bases at V and 5 bases at J, with 13 bases between the two ends. Per germline, CDR1 MNHNS and CDR2 SASEGT. This CDR3 reads CASSARSAYGYTF. The CDR3 bases are TGTGCCAGCAGCGCCAGGTCTGCTTATGGCTACACCTTC.

V and J are TRBV20-1 and TRBJ2-7; TRBD1 matches at 9 bases. The CDR3 totals 16 residues. Germline V gene lookup returns CDR1 DFQATT and CDR2 SNEGSKA (reference sequence). The V segment lost 0 bases and the J segment 0 bases; nucleotides outside the gene matches: 6. CDR3 in amino acids: CSARDGGQGISYEQYF. As DNA, the CDR3 is TGCAGTGCTAGAGATGGGGGACAGGGAATCTCCTACGAGCAGTACTTC.

The V gene is TRBV28, the J gene TRBJ1-6; maybe TRBD1 (5 bases). Trimming pared 6 bases from V and 7 bases from J, leaving 16 bases between. The germline CDR1 and CDR2 sequences are MDHEN and SYDVKM. This CDR3 is built from 15 residues. The DNA of the CDR3 is TGTGCCAGCAGCAACCGAACAGGAGCCAATTCACCCCTCCACTTT. It codes for CASSNRTGANSPLHF.

This clonotype was seen ten or more times. This rearrangement joins TRBV28 to TRBJ1-5, with D perhaps matching TRBD1 (6 bases). Trimming shortened V by 5 bases and J by 7 bases, and 9 bases separated the two germline ends. The CDR3 consists of 12 residues. Germline CDR1 is MDHEN and CDR2 is SYDVKM. The CDR3 is CASSTDRQPQHF. The DNA of the CDR3 is TGTGCCAGCAGTACCGACAGGCAGCCCCAGCATTTT.

This chain joins TRBV7-2 and TRBJ1-1, with no clear D. The ends were cut back, 2 bases at V and 2 bases at J, with 9 bases in the middle. The germline gives CDR1 SGHTA, CDR2 FQGNSA. This CDR3 comprises 14 residues. Here the CDR3 DNA reads TGTGCCAGCAGCTTATCTCACTCCAACACTGAAGCTTTCTTT. Translating gives CASSLSHSNTEAFF.